This T cell receptor (beta chain) was sequenced in a study of T cell changes during pregnancy in multiple sclerosis. Generated by immunoSEQ multiplex PCR, the TCRdb table keeps only in-frame clones and is missing some. The sample lists approximately 41,000 clones, nearly 90% seen once, with roughly 1.1% in the top ten. CDR3 length: 15 amino acids. CDR1 and CDR2 from the germline V gene are GTSNPN and SVGIG (reference sequence). V lost 1 base, J lost 0 bases, and 6 bases stayed unmatched. This TCR derives from a female donor with multiple sclerosis, enrolled in a pregnancy study. The chain employs TRBV30 and TRBJ2-7; 7 bases agree with TRBD1. The sequenced sample was CD4+ T cells from peripheral blood mononuclear cells, obtained in the first trimester of pregnancy. This chain's CDR3 is CAWSALDRSSYEQYF. Here the CDR3 DNA reads TGTGCCTGGAGTGCTCTGGACAGGAGCTCCTACGAGCAGTACTTC.